This is a list of T cell receptor beta chains from one sample in a study of blood T cell repertoires in COVID-19. TCRdb's copy holds only in-frame clones and misses some; the assay was immunoSEQ multiplex PCR. The data contain about 190,000 clones, roughly nine tenths of them seen just once; the ten biggest clones take up less than 1.5%. What was sequenced was peripheral blood. The receptor source for this set is a man aged 25 to 40 with acute or convalescent COVID-19. CDR3s include the opening cysteine and the closing phenylalanine or tryptophan. The D gene is left open where the match is weak. Not every row has a clone size; where given, it reads once, few, many or a size class.

clone_size j_call d_call v_call cdr3_aa cdr3_nt
- TRBJ2-3 TRBD1 TRBV28 CASSPGQIITDTQYF TGTGCCAGCAGTCCGGGACAGATAATCACAGATACGCAGTATTTT
once TRBJ1-1 - TRBV18 CASSPATVTVNTEAFF TGTGCCAGCTCACCGGCAACAGTTACGGTGAACACTGAAGCTTTCTTT
few TRBJ2-7 - TRBV27 CASSLPGYEQYF TGTGCCAGCAGTTTACCGGGATACGAGCAGTACTTC
- TRBJ1-1 TRBD1 TRBV6-5 CASSLQGAISTEAFF TGTGCCAGCAGTCTGCAGGGGGCTATAAGCACTGAAGCTTTCTTT
once TRBJ1-2 - TRBV30 CAWIRHGGMGFGYTF TGTGCCTGGATCCGGCATGGAGGGATGGGCTTTGGCTACACCTTC
- TRBJ2-3 - TRBV6-5 CASSPRTTSTDTQYF TGTGCCAGCAGTCCCCGGACTACCAGCACAGATACGCAGTATTTT
- TRBJ2-7 - TRBV7-3 CASSLQGGSYEQYF TGTGCCAGCAGCTTACAGGGTGGTTCCTACGAGCAGTACTTC
few TRBJ2-2 - TRBV27 CASSFRGFLFTGELFF TGTGCCAGCAGTTTTAGAGGGTTCCTGTTCACCGGGGAGCTGTTTTTT
- TRBJ1-4 - TRBV19 CASSIAHSNEKLFF TGTGCCAGTAGTATAGCCCACTCTAATGAAAAACTGTTTTTT
- TRBJ1-2 - TRBV5-4 CASTVQGYGYTF TGTGCCAGCACGGTACAGGGATATGGCTACACCTTC
- TRBJ1-2 TRBD1 TRBV19 CASSISLTGGSYGYTF TGTGCCAGTAGTATAAGTTTAACAGGGGGGAGCTATGGCTACACCTTC
- TRBJ2-5 TRBD1 TRBV5-8 CASSTPGQGGETQYF TGTGCCAGCAGCACACCGGGACAGGGGGGAGAGACCCAGTACTTC
once TRBJ2-1 - TRBV11-1 CASSATRVNEQFF TGTGCCAGCAGCGCCACCAGGGTCAATGAGCAGTTCTTC
few TRBJ1-2 TRBD1 TRBV10-3 CAISGTGGDGYTF TGTGCCATCTCAGGGACAGGCGGAGATGGCTACACCTTC
- TRBJ1-2 - TRBV29-1 CSVGPEETGYTF TGCAGCGTTGGCCCTGAGGAAACTGGCTACACCTTC
- TRBJ2-1 - TRBV4-1 CASSQDRVAGNEQFF TGCGCCAGCAGCCAAGATCGAGTAGCTGGGAATGAGCAGTTCTTC
- TRBJ2-1 TRBD1 TRBV6-4 CASVRDRENEQFF TGTGCCAGCGTCCGGGACAGGGAGAATGAGCAGTTCTTC
- TRBJ1-2 - TRBV19 CASSTVDRKRGYTF TGTGCCAGTAGTACCGTGGACAGAAAGAGGGGCTACACCTTC